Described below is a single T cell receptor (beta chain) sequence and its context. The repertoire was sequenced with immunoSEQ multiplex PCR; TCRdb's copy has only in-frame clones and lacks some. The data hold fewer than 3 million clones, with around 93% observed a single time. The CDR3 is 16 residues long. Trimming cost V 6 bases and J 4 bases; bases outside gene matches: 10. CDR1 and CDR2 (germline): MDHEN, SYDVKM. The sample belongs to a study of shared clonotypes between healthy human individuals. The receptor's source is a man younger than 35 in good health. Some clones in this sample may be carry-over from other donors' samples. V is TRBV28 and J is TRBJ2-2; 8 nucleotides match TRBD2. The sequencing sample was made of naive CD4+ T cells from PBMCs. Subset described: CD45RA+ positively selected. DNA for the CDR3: TGTGCCAGCAGCCAAGGGGTAGCGGGAAGCACCGGGGAGCTGTTTTTT. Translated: CASSQGVAGSTGELFF.